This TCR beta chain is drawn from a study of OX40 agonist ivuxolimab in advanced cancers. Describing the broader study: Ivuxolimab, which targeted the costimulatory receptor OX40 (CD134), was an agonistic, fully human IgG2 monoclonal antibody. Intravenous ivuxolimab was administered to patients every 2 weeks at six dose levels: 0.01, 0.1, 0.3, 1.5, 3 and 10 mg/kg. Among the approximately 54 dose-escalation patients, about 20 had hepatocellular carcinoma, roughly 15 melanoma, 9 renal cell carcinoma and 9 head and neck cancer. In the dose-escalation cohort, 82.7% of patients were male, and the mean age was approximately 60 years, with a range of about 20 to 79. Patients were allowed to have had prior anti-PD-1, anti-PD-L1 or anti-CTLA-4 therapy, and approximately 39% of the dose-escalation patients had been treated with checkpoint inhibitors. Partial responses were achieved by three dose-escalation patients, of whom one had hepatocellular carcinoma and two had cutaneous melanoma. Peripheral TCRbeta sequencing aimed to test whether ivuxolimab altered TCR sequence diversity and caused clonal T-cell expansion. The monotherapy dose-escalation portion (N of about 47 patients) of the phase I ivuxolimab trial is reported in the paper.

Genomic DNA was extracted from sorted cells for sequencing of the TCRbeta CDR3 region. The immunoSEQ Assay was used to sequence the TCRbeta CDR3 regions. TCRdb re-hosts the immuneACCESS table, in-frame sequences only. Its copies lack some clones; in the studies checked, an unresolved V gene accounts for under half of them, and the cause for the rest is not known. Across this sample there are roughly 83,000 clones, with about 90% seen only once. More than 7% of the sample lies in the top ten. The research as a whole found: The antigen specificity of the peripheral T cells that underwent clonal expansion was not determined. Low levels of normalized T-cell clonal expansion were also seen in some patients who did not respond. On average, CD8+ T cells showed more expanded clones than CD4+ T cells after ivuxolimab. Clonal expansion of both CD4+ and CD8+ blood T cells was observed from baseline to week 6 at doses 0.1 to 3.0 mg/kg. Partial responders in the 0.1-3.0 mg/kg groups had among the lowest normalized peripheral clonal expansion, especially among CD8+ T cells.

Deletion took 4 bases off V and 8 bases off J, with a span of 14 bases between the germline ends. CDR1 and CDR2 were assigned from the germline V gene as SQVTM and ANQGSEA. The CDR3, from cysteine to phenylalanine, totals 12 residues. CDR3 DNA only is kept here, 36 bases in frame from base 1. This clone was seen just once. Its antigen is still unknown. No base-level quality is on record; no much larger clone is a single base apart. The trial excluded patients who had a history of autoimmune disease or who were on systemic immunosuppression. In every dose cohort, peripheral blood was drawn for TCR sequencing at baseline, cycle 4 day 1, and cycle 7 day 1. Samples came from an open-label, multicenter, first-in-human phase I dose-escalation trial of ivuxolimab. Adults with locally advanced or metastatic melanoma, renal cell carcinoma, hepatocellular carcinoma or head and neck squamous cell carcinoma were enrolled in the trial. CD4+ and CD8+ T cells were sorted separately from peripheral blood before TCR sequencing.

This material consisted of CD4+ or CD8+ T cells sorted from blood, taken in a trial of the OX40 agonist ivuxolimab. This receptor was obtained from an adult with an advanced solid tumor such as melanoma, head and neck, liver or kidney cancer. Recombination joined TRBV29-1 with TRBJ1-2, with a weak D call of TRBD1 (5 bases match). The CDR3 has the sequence CSVVLGVEGYTF. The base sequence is TGCAGCGTTGTGTTGGGGGTTGAGGGCTACACCTTC.